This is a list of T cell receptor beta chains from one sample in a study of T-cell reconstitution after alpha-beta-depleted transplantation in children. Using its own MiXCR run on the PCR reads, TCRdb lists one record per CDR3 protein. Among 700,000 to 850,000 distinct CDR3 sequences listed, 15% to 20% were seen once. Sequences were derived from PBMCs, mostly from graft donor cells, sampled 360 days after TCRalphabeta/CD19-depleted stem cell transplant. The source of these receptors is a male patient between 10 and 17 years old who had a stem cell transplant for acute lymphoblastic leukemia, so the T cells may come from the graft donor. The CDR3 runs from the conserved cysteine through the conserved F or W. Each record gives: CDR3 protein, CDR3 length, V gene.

CASSYSGADTQYF	13	TRBV6-5
CASSSGTGGFNEQFF	15	TRBV5-1
CASSESSGGYNEQFF	15	TRBV10-1
CASSVQVNTEAFF	13	TRBV7-9
CASSTQDRGPYNEQFF	16	TRBV4-2
CSVAIGDYTF	10	TRBV29-1
CASSHGTGKDYSYEQYF	17	TRBV27
CASSQDRASYNEQFF	15	TRBV4-1
CASSLRQIIDGYTF	14	TRBV12-3/TRBV12-4
CSALGGPLSDTQYF	14	TRBV20-1
CASSEKGTGWNQPQHF	16	TRBV5-6
CSVPFTENTEAFF	13	TRBV29-1
CASSGPGWETQYF	13	TRBV6-1
CASSPKGGKSSYEQYF	16	TRBV5-5
CASRGPQGAYEQYF	14	TRBV27
CASSQDLGTSGRLNTGELFF	20	TRBV3-1
CASSPVHRPQETQYF	15	TRBV12-3/TRBV12-4
CASRGQVQRETQYF	14	TRBV12-3/TRBV12-4
CASSQGRLADYNEQFF	16	TRBV4-1
CASSLTYSLETQYF	14	TRBV4-1
CASSLLMGYHEQYF	14	TRBV7-2
CASSLWESGEQFF	13	TRBV7-8
CASSLGGLSSGANVLTF	17	TRBV7-6
CASPLGVYEQYF	12	TRBV27
CASSSRQGAYGYTF	14	TRBV7-2
CATSDSRRSYEQYF	14	TRBV24-1
CASGVAGGTDTQYF	14	TRBV5-1
CASKGELVVIQYF	13	TRBV6-2/TRBV6-3